One T cell receptor (beta chain) is described in this entry. Germline lookup yields CDR1 LNHDA and CDR2 SQIVND (reference sequence). The V end was cut by 3 bases, the J end by 3 bases, with 11 bases between. The CDR3 length is 15 residues. The sample comes from a study of blood T cell repertoires in COVID-19. Looking at the study overall: Acute-phase and convalescent COVID-19 samples originated in the United States, Italy and Spain.

Authors' processing steps: From reference gene primer amplification, estimates of nucleated cell counts were derived. Repertoires were generated with immunoSEQ multiplex PCR, while TCRdb's copy carries only in-frame clones and drops some. V, J and clone size are taken as reported in that table, and D and trimming were inferred from the DNA itself. The data hold about 230,000 clones, with about 85% observed a single time. The sequence was collected from a man in his forties with acute or convalescent COVID-19. Sequenced: peripheral blood. The chain carries TRBV19 and TRBJ1-4; D uncertain. CDR3 coding DNA: TGTGCCAGTAGTATCCGGAGGAATCCTAATGAAAAACTGTTTTTT. The encoded protein is CASSIRRNPNEKLFF.